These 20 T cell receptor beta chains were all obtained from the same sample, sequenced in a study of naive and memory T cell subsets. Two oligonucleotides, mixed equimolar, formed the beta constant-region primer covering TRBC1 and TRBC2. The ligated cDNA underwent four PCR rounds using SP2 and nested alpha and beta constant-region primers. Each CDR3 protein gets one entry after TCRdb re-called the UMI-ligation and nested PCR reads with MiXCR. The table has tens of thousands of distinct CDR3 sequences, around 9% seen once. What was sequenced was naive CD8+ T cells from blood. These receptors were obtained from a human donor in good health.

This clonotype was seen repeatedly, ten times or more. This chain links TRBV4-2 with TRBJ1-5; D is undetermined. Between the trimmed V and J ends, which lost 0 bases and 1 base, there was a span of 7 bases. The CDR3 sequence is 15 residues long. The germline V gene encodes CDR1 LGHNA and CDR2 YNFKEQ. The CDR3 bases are TGTGCCAGCAGCCAAGAACCCGGGAGCAATCAGCCCCAGCATTTT. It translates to CASSQEPGSNQPQHF.

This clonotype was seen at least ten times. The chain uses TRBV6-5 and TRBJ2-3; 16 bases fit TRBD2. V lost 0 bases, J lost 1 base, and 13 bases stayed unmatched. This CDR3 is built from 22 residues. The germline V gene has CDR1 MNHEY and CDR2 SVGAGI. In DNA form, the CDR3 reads TGTGCCAGCAGTTACTCCGTCGCGGGACTAGCGGGAGGGCCAGTCGGCACAGATACGCAGTATTTT. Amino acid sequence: CASSYSVAGLAGGPVGTDTQYF.

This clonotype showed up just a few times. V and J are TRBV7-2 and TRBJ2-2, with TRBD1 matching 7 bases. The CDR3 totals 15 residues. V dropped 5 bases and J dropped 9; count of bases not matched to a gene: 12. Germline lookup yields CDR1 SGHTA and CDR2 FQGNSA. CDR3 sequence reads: CASSPPVTGARELFF. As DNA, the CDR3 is TGTGCCAGCAGCCCGCCGGTTACAGGGGCAAGGGAGCTGTTTTTT.

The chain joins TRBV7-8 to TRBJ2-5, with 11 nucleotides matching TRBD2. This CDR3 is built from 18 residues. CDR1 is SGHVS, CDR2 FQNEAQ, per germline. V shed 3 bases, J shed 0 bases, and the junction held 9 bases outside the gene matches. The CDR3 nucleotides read TGTGCCAGCAGCTTCGGGCCGGCTAGCGGGAGGTACCAAGAGACCCAGTACTTC. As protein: CASSFGPASGRYQETQYF.

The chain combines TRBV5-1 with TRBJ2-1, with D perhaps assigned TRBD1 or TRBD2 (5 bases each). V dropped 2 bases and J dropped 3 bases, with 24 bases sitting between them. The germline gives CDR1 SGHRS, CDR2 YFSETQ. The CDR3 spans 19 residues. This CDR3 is CASSFLGLALNGDYNEQFF. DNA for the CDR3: TGCGCCAGCAGCTTTTTGGGGCTAGCTCTAAACGGGGACTACAATGAGCAGTTCTTC.

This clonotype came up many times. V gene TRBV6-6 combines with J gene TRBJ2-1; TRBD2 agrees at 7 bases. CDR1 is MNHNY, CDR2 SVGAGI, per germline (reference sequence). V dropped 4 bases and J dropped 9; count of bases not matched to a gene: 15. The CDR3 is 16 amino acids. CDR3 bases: TGTGCCAGCAGTTCCCCCTGGGGGGAGGGCCTGAGTGAGCAGTTCTTC. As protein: CASSSPWGEGLSEQFF.

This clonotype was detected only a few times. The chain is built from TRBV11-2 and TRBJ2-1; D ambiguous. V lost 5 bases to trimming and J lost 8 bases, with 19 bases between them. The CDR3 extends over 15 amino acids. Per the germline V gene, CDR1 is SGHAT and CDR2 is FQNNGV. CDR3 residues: CASSPVAASPDEQFF. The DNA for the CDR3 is TGTGCCAGCAGCCCAGTCGCCGCCTCTCCGGATGAGCAGTTCTTC.

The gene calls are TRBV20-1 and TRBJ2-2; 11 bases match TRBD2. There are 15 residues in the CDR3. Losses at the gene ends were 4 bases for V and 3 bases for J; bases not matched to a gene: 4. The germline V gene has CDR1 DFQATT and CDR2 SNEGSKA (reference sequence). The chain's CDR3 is CSATVAGGDTGELFF. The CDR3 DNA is TGCAGTGCTACAGTAGCGGGAGGGGACACCGGGGAGCTGTTTTTT.

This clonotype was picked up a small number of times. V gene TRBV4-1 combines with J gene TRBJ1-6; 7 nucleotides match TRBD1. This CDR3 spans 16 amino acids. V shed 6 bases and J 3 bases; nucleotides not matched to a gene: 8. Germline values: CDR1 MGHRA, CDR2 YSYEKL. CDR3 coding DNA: TGCGCCAGCAGTCGCACAGGGGTGGGCTATAATTCACCCCTCCACTTT. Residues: CASSRTGVGYNSPLHF.

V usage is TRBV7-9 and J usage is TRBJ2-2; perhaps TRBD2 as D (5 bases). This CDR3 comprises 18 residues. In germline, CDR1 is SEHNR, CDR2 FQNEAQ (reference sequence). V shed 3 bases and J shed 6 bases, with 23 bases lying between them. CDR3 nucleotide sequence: TGTGCCAGCAGCTTTCGGGAACTGGGTAGACGGGGTGCCGGGGAGCTGTTTTTT. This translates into CASSFRELGRRGAGELFF.

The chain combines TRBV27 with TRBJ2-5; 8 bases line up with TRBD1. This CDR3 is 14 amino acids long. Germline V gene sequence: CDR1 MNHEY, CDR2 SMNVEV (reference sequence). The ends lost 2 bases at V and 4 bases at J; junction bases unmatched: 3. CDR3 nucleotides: TGTGCCAGCAGTTTACAGGGGGCTGGAGAGACCCAGTACTTC. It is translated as CASSLQGAGETQYF.

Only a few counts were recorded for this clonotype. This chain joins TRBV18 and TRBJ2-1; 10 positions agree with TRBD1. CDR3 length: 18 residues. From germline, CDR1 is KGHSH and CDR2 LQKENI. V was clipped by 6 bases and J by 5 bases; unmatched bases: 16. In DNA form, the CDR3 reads TGTGCCAGCTCTCTCCTCTGGTCCGGGACAGGGGTTGACAATGAGCAGTTCTTC. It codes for CASSLLWSGTGVDNEQFF.

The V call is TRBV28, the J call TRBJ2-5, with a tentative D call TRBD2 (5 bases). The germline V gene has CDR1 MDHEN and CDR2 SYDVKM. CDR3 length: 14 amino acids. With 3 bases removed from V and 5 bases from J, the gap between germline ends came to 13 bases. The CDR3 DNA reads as TGTGCCAGCAGTTTTCCTTACGGGATGGAGACCCAGTACTTC. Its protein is CASSFPYGMETQYF.

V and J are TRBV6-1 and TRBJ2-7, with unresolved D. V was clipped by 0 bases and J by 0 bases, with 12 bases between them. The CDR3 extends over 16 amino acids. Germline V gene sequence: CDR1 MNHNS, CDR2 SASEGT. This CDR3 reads CASSEASPRVSYEQYF. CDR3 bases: TGTGCCAGCAGTGAAGCTTCACCTAGGGTCTCCTACGAGCAGTACTTC.

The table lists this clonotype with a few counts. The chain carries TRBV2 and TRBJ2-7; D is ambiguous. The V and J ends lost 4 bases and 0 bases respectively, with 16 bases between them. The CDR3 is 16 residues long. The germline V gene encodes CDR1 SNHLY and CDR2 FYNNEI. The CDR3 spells CASSVPLTTSSYEQYF. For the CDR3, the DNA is TGTGCCAGCAGTGTTCCCTTAACAACGAGCTCCTACGAGCAGTACTTC.

CDR3 DNA sequence: TGTGCCAGCAGTCTTAGCGGTAGCATCGCAGAGACCCAGTACTTC. It translates to CASSLSGSIAETQYF. The chain joins TRBV12-3 or TRBV12-4 to TRBJ2-5; tentatively, D is TRBD2 (6 bases). The CDR3 sequence is 15 residues long. Between the trimmed V and J ends, which lost 5 bases and 4 bases, there was a span of 17 bases.

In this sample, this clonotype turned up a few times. CDR3 protein: CASSLTLAYTDTQYF. The CDR3 DNA follows: TGTGCCAGCAGTCTGACCCTAGCTTACACAGATACGCAGTATTTT. This sequence joins TRBV28 and TRBJ2-3; weak D call: TRBD2 (5 bases). Trimming removed 5 bases at V and 2 bases at J, with 14 bases between. CDR3 size: 15 residues. Germline V gene data show CDR1 as MDHEN and CDR2 as SYDVKM.

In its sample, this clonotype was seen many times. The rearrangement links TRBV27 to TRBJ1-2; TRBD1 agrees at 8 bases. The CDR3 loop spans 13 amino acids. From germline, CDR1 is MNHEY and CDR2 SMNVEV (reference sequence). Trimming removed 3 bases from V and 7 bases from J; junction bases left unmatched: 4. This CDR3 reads CASSLDREVGYTF. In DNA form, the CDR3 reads TGTGCCAGCAGTTTGGACAGGGAGGTTGGCTACACCTTC.

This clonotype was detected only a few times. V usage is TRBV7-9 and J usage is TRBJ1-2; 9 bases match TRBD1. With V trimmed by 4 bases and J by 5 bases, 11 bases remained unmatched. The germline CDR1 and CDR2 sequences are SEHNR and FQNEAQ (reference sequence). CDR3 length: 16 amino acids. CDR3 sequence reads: CASSSGTGSLLYGYTF. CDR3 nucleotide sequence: TGTGCCAGCAGCTCCGGGACAGGGAGCCTCCTTTATGGCTACACCTTC.

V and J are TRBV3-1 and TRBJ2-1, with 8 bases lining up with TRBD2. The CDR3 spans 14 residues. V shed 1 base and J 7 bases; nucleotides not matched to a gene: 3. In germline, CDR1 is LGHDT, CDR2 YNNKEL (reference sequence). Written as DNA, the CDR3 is TGTGCCAGCAGCCAAGCCCTAGCGGGTAATGAGCAGTTCTTC. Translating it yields CASSQALAGNEQFF.